These 22 T cell receptor beta chains were all obtained from the same sample, sequenced in a study of shared clonotypes between healthy human individuals. TCRdb's table, derived via immunoSEQ multiplex PCR, lists solely in-frame clones and lacks some. The sample carries some 980,000 clones, more than 75% recorded once. Sequencing input: memory CD4+ T cells sorted from blood. Subset reported: CD45RA-negative fraction. All receptors come from a young man in good health.

The gene calls are TRBV7-9 and TRBJ1-2, with TRBD1 identical over 11 bases. This CDR3 region has 15 residues. Germline trimming cut 2 bases from V and 8 bases from J; bases unmatched to any gene: 7. Germline CDR1 and CDR2: SEHNR and FQNEAQ (reference sequence). The CDR3 DNA reads TGTGCCAGCAGCTTAACCGGGACAGGGGGGAGAGGCTACACCTTC. This encodes CASSLTGTGGRGYTF.

The rearrangement joins TRBV7-2 to TRBJ2-1, with D unresolved. Looked up from germline, CDR1 is SGHTA and CDR2 is FQGNSA. V shed 1 base and J shed 5 bases, with 6 bases lying between them. The CDR3 loop spans 13 amino acids. The CDR3 coding sequence is TGTGCCAGCAGCTTAGTCTGGGACAATGAGCAGTTCTTC. It encodes CASSLVWDNEQFF.

The rearrangement joins TRBV6-5 to TRBJ2-3; TRBD2 agrees at 8 bases. Germline V gene lookup returns CDR1 MNHEY and CDR2 SVGAGI. The V segment lost 5 bases and the J segment 2 bases; nucleotides outside the gene matches: 3. CDR3 length equals 14 residues. This CDR3 reads CASSIGGVTDTQYF. In DNA form, the CDR3 reads TGTGCCAGCAGTATCGGGGGGGTCACAGATACGCAGTATTTT.

This clone was seen only once. The chain combines TRBV5-1 with TRBJ2-7; 10 bases are shared with TRBD1. The germline CDR1 and CDR2 sequences are SGHRS and YFSETQ. Trimming at V came to 7 bases and at J to 0 bases, leaving 7 bases not matched to a gene. There are 15 residues in the CDR3. DNA of the CDR3: TGCGCCAGCGGGGGACAGGGGCCTAGCTCCTACGAGCAGTACTTC. Its translation: CASGGQGPSSYEQYF.

The V call is TRBV5-1, the J call TRBJ1-2, with D possibly being TRBD1 (6 bases). The CDR3 has 14 amino acids. Per germline, CDR1 SGHRS and CDR2 YFSETQ. Trimming shortened V by 0 bases and J by 7 bases, and 13 bases separated the two germline ends. The CDR3 spells CASSLGWTDGGYTF. In DNA form, the CDR3 reads TGCGCCAGCAGCTTGGGGTGGACAGATGGTGGCTACACCTTC.

The chain uses TRBV2 and TRBJ2-5; 10 bases match TRBD1. CDR1 is SNHLY and CDR2 is FYNNEI in the germline V gene. The trim removed 7 bases at V and 5 bases at J, leaving 13 bases unmatched. The CDR3 covers 16 residues. The CDR3 reads CASKGEDRGFLETQYF. In DNA form, the CDR3 reads TGTGCCAGCAAAGGGGAGGACAGGGGGTTTTTGGAGACCCAGTACTTC.

The chain is built from TRBV5-1 and TRBJ1-2, with 8 bases lining up with TRBD1. CDR1 is SGHRS and CDR2 is YFSETQ in the germline V gene. Trimming cost V 4 bases and J 10 bases; bases outside gene matches: 3. CDR3 size: 11 residues. The CDR3 nucleotides are TGCGCCAGCAGCACGGACAGGGACTACACCTTC. The encoded protein is CASSTDRDYTF.

The gene calls are TRBV7-2 and TRBJ2-3; D is unclear. The V end was cut by 3 bases, the J end by 1 base, with 17 bases between. The germline V gene encodes CDR1 SGHTA and CDR2 FQGNSA. The CDR3 is made up of 17 amino acids. The CDR3 spells CASSLFGNPLGTDTQYF. Here the CDR3 DNA reads TGTGCCAGCAGCTTGTTCGGAAACCCTCTCGGCACAGATACGCAGTATTTT.

The chain carries TRBV19 and TRBJ1-2; a possible D gene is TRBD1 (5 bases). The germline V gene encodes CDR1 LNHDA and CDR2 SQIVND (reference sequence). Trimming removed 6 bases at V and 4 bases at J, with 15 bases between. The CDR3 spans 14 residues. The CDR3 here is CASSPGQEIYGYTF. The CDR3 DNA reads TGTGCCAGTAGCCCGGGGCAGGAAATCTATGGCTACACCTTC.

This rearrangement joins TRBV30 to TRBJ1-2; TRBD1 aligns across 10 bases. Germline V gene sequence: CDR1 GTSNPN, CDR2 SVGIG (reference sequence). V dropped 3 bases and J dropped 7; count of bases not matched to a gene: 8. This CDR3 has 14 residues. The CDR3 spells CAWRQTGGATGYTF. Written as DNA, the CDR3 is TGTGCCTGGAGGCAGACAGGGGGCGCGACTGGCTACACCTTC.

The gene calls are TRBV6-6 and TRBJ1-4; D not certain. CDR1 and CDR2 from the germline V gene are MNHNY and SVGAGI (reference sequence). The length of the CDR3 is 14 residues. The V end lost 7 bases, the J end lost 0 bases, and 9 bases lay between the germline ends. CDR3 coding DNA: TGTGCCAGCACACAGCGATCAACTAATGAAAAACTGTTTTTT. Translating gives CASTQRSTNEKLFF.

V and J are TRBV10-3 and TRBJ2-5; D is perhaps TRBD2 (5 bases). CDR1 and CDR2 (germline): ENHRY, SYGVKD. Between the trimmed V and J ends, which lost 5 bases and 4 bases, there was a span of 8 bases. CDR3 size: 12 residues. CDR3 DNA sequence: TGTGCCATCAGTTTTGAGGGAGAGACCCAGTACTTC. It specifies CAISFEGETQYF.

The chain recombines TRBV28 with TRBJ1-2; tentatively, D is TRBD1 (6 bases). Germline values: CDR1 MDHEN, CDR2 SYDVKM. V was cut by 6 bases and J by 7 bases, with 21 bases left in between. CDR3 length: 15 residues. The CDR3 DNA sequence: TGTGCCAGCAGAATTCCGACAGGAGGGCTAGGTGGCTACACCTTC. Translated, it gives CASRIPTGGLGGYTF.

The J gene is TRBJ1-6, the V gene TRBV5-4; 10 positions match TRBD1. V shed 5 bases, J shed 7 bases, and the junction held 3 bases outside the gene matches. Germline CDR1 and CDR2: SGHNT and YYREEE (reference sequence). This CDR3 has 14 amino acids. The CDR3 is CASRPGQGNSPLHF. DNA of the CDR3: TGTGCCAGCAGACCGGGACAGGGGAATTCACCCCTCCACTTT.

The chain carries TRBV7-2 and TRBJ1-1; D remains unclear. The CDR3 contains 15 residues. Germline V gives CDR1 SGHTA, CDR2 FQGNSA. Trimming took off 2 bases at V and 6 bases at J, with 16 bases between the two ends. The CDR3 coding sequence is TGTGCCAGCAGCTTAATTGGTCAGAGTATTGCTGAAGCTTTCTTT. It is translated as CASSLIGQSIAEAFF.

J is TRBJ2-7 and V is TRBV10-2; 12 bases are a match to TRBD1. V was pared by 1 base and J by 2 bases, with 9 bases of the junction left unmatched. This CDR3 comprises 18 residues. From germline, CDR1 is WSHSY and CDR2 SAAADI. CDR3 bases: TGCGCCAGCAGTGAGTGGGGACAGGGGGCAACGATCACCTACGAGCAGTACTTC. Translated, it gives CASSEWGQGATITYEQYF.

The chain recombines TRBV5-1 with TRBJ2-1; TRBD2 is a possible D gene (5 bases). The CDR3 consists of 17 residues. V lost 1 base, J lost 0 bases, and 14 bases lay in between. CDR1 is SGHRS, CDR2 YFSETQ, per germline. The CDR3: CASSLNYRGSSYNEQFF. CDR3 coding DNA: TGCGCCAGCAGCTTGAATTACCGGGGAAGCTCCTACAATGAGCAGTTCTTC.

The chain joins TRBV11-3 to TRBJ1-2, with 8 bases lining up with TRBD1. The CDR3 sequence is 17 residues long. The V gene end was trimmed by 7 bases and the J gene end by 4 bases; junction bases not matched to a gene: 17. Germline V CDR1 and CDR2: SGHNT, YENEEA. CDR3 nucleotide sequence: TGTGCCAGCACTTGCCGGGGACAGGAGAATTGCCTCTATGGCTACACCTTC. Translating gives CASTCRGQENCLYGYTF.

V is TRBV2 and J is TRBJ1-5, with a tentative D call TRBD1 (6 bases). This CDR3 has 17 residues. Trimming left V 2 bases short and J 0 bases short, with 14 bases between. Per germline, CDR1 SNHLY and CDR2 FYNNEI. The CDR3 protein is CASSESFGTFSNQPQHF. CDR3 bases: TGTGCCAGCAGTGAAAGCTTCGGGACATTTAGCAATCAGCCCCAGCATTTT.

This clone was seen a few times. This chain joins TRBV10-3 and TRBJ2-1, with 15 nucleotides matching TRBD2. This CDR3 comprises 18 residues. Trimming cost V 10 bases and J 0 bases; bases outside gene matches: 10. The germline CDR1 and CDR2 sequences are ENHRY and SYGVKD. CDR3 sequence reads: CATGTSGGQMSSYNEQFF. CDR3 bases: TGTGCCACCGGGACTAGCGGGGGGCAAATGAGCTCCTACAATGAGCAGTTCTTC.

This clone was counted at least ten times. This chain uses TRBV2 with TRBJ1-2; D possibly corresponds to TRBD1 (5 bases). The CDR3 sequence is 14 residues long. Per germline, CDR1 SNHLY and CDR2 FYNNEI. Trimming shortened V by 2 bases and J by 2 bases, and 9 bases separated the two germline ends. This CDR3 reads CASSEQGSNYGYTF. The CDR3 region has the DNA TGTGCCAGCAGTGAACAGGGCAGCAACTATGGCTACACCTTC.

The chain links TRBV19 to TRBJ1-5; 9 positions agree with TRBD1. This CDR3 is 16 amino acids long. Germline V gene data show CDR1 as LNHDA and CDR2 as SQIVND (reference sequence). Trimming took 4 bases from V and 6 from J; bases not matched to a gene: 10. The CDR3 loop is CASSRPGQGVTQPQHF. The CDR3 bases are TGTGCCAGTAGTAGGCCGGGACAGGGCGTTACTCAGCCCCAGCATTTT.